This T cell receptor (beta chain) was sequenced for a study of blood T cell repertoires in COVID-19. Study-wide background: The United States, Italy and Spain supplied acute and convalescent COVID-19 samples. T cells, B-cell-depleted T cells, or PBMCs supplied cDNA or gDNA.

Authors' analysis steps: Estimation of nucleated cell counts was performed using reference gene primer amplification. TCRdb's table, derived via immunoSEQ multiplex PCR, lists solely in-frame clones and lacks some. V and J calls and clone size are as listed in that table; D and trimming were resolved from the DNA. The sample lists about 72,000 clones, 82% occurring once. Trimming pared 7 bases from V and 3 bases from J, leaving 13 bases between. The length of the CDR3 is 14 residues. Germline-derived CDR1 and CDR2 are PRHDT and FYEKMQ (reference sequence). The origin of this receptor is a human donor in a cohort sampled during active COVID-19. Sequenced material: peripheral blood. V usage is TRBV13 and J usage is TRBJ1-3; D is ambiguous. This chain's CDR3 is CASTLTGGGNTIYF. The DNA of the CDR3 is TGTGCCAGCACCCTAACGGGAGGTGGAAACACCATATATTTT.